The 9 T cell receptor beta chains reported below all come from one sample, sequenced in a study of cytomegalovirus exposure and HLA in healthy donors (TCRdb year 2017). Receptors were amplified or captured by the immunoSEQ multiplex PCR assay. The multiplex PCR relied on a mix of 60 forward primers for TCR Vbeta segments and 13 reverse primers for TCR Jbeta segments. Held by TCRdb, this immuneACCESS table contains in-frame sequences only and omits some clones. Under half of the omission traces to an unresolved V gene where checked; the cause of the rest is unknown. The sample includes some 150,000 clones, with approximately 80% observed a single time. Around 6.7% of the sample rests with the top ten. The sample comprised PBMCs. The origin of the receptors is a woman in her 30s in good health and CMV-seropositive.

The chain joins TRBV5-4 to TRBJ2-5; 7 nucleotides line up with TRBD2. The length of the CDR3 is 15 residues. V dropped 0 bases and J dropped 1; count of bases not matched to a gene: 3. Germline values: CDR1 SGHNT, CDR2 YYREEE (reference sequence). CDR3 loop: CASSLAQRGQETQYF. The CDR3 coding sequence is TGTGCCAGCAGCTTGGCTCAGCGGGGCCAAGAGACCCAGTACTTC. The full variable domain, in which reference TRBV5-4 and TRBJ2-5 provide the parts outside the CDR3, is ETGVTQSPTHLIKTRGQQVTLRCSSQSGHNTVSWYQQALGQGPQFIFQYYREEENGRGNFPPRFSGLQFPNYSSELNVNALELDDSALYLCASSLAQRGQETQYFGPGTRLLVL.

V gene TRBV11-2 combines with J gene TRBJ2-7; tentatively, D is TRBD2 (6 bases). Between the trimmed V and J ends, which lost 5 bases and 11 bases, there was a span of 16 bases. The germline V gene encodes CDR1 SGHAT and CDR2 FQNNGV. This CDR3 has 12 amino acids. This CDR3 reads CASSHPTGDEYF. The CDR3 DNA reads as TGTGCCAGCAGCCACCCCACGGGGGATGAGTACTTC.

The chain recombines TRBV28 with TRBJ2-6; D possibly corresponds to TRBD1 (5 bases). The germline CDR1 and CDR2 sequences are MDHEN and SYDVKM. This CDR3 is built from 15 residues. V dropped 11 bases and J dropped 0 bases, with 14 bases sitting between them. Written as DNA, the CDR3 is TGTGCCGTGCCGGCAGGGAACTCTGGGGCCAACGTCCTGACTTTC. Amino acids: CAVPAGNSGANVLTF.

A single count supports this clone. V is TRBV5-1 and J is TRBJ2-1; the match to TRBD2 covers 7 bases. The junction had 4 bases not matched to a gene; V was cut back by 3 bases and J by 1 base. Germline loops: CDR1 SGHRS, CDR2 YFSETQ. The CDR3 sequence is 15 residues long. The CDR3 DNA follows: TGCGCCAGCAGCTCGGGACTATCGTCCTACAATGAGCAGTTCTTC. This translates into CASSSGLSSYNEQFF.

V is TRBV4-2 and J is TRBJ1-6; no clear D gene. Germline lookup yields CDR1 LGHNA and CDR2 YNFKEQ. This CDR3 has 16 residues. V lost 2 bases to trimming and J lost 4 bases, with 12 bases between them. The CDR3 DNA sequence: TGTGCCAGCAGCCAAACCAGTGCAGGTTATAATTCACCCCTCCACTTT. Its translation: CASSQTSAGYNSPLHF.

This clone was observed a handful of times. V is TRBV7-9 and J is TRBJ1-5, with unresolved D. The germline V gene has CDR1 SEHNR and CDR2 FQNEAQ (reference sequence). Deletions cut 3 bases from V and 7 bases from J, with 7 bases between. This CDR3 is 12 amino acids long. CDR3 DNA sequence: TGTGCCAGCAGCTTCGGTGTACAGCCCCAGCATTTT. This translates into CASSFGVQPQHF.

This clone came up a few times. The V gene is TRBV4-2, the J gene TRBJ2-7, with D possibly matching TRBD2 (6 bases). V was clipped by 5 bases and J by 2 bases, with 13 bases between them. This CDR3 is built from 14 residues. From germline, CDR1 is LGHNA and CDR2 YNFKEQ. The CDR3 reads CASSSTRLAYEQYF. CDR3 nucleotide sequence: TGTGCCAGCAGCTCGACTAGACTCGCCTACGAGCAGTACTTC.

The chain recombines TRBV5-6 with TRBJ1-4; D gene uncertain. CDR1 and CDR2 (germline): SGHDT, YYEEEE. The CDR3 is made up of 16 amino acids. The V end lost 2 bases, the J end lost 2 bases, and 13 bases lay between the germline ends. The CDR3 reads CASSFRTASTNEKLFF. The CDR3 DNA reads TGTGCCAGCAGCTTTAGAACAGCCTCTACTAATGAAAAACTGTTTTTT. The full variable domain, completed using reference TRBV5-6 and TRBJ1-4, is DAGVTQSPTHLIKTRGQQVTLRCSPKSGHDTVSWYQQALGQGPQFIFQYYEEEERQRGNFPDRFSGHQFPNYSSELNVNALLLGDSALYLCASSFRTASTNEKLFFGSGTQLSVL.

The rearrangement links TRBV10-3 to TRBJ2-3; D remains unclear. This CDR3 region has 17 residues. The germline V gene has CDR1 ENHRY and CDR2 SYGVKD. Trimming took 0 bases from V and 2 from J, leaving 15 bases between them. DNA of the CDR3: TGTGCCATCAGTGAGTCGGGTAGCACCGCCTACACAGATACGCAGTATTTT. It is translated as CAISESGSTAYTDTQYF.